The 25 T cell receptor beta chains listed next were all sequenced from one sample in a study of cytomegalovirus exposure and HLA in healthy donors. Primers: 60 Vbeta forward and 13 Jbeta reverse. The assay was immunoSEQ multiplex PCR, and TCRdb's table has in-frame clones only and misses some. There are approximately 110,000 clones in the sample; approximately 79% occur only once, and 6.9% lies in the top ten. The sample comprised PBMCs. Every receptor here comes from a man in his thirties or forties in good health and CMV-seropositive.

The table lists this clone with a few counts. V and J are TRBV30 and TRBJ2-2; 10 bases match TRBD2. Germline lookup yields CDR1 GTSNPN and CDR2 SVGIG (reference sequence). The CDR3 totals 13 residues. J was trimmed by 6 bases and V by 3 bases; bases with no gene match: 1. CDR3 DNA: TGTGCCTGGAGACTAGCGGGGTCCGGGGAGCTGTTTTTT. Translating gives CAWRLAGSGELFF.

The V call is TRBV7-3, the J call TRBJ1-1; D is undetermined. The germline gives CDR1 SGHTA, CDR2 FQGTGA. V was clipped by 0 bases and J by 4 bases, with 6 bases between them. The length of the CDR3 is 13 residues. DNA of the CDR3: TGTGCCAGCAGCTTAACGGGCAGCACTGAAGCTTTCTTT. Its translation: CASSLTGSTEAFF.

The chain carries TRBV7-2 and TRBJ2-3; 8 nucleotides align to TRBD2. Germline CDR1 SGHTA, CDR2 FQGNSA. The length of the CDR3 is 15 residues. V was pared by 5 bases and J by 0 bases, with 4 bases of the junction left unmatched. CDR3: CASSRLATSTDTQYF. The DNA of the CDR3 is TGTGCCAGCAGCAGACTAGCGACCAGCACAGATACGCAGTATTTT. The whole variable domain, filled in from reference TRBV7-2 and TRBJ2-3, reads GAGVSQSPSNKVTEKGKDVELRCDPISGHTALYWYRQSLGQGLEFLIYFQGNSAPDKSGLPSDRFSAERTGGSVSTLTIQRTQQEDSAVYLCASSRLATSTDTQYFGPGTRLTVL.

This chain joins TRBV7-9 and TRBJ2-3; tentative D call: TRBD2 (6 bases). The V end lost 8 bases, the J end lost 6 bases, and 12 bases lay between the germline ends. The length of the CDR3 is 12 residues. Germline V gene sequence: CDR1 SEHNR, CDR2 FQNEAQ (reference sequence). CDR3 in DNA: TGTGCCAGCTCCCCCGGGAGCGATACGCAGTATTTT. Its translation: CASSPGSDTQYF. Full variable domain (remainder filled in from reference TRBV7-9 and TRBJ2-3): DTGVSQNPRHKITKRGQNVTFRCDPISEHNRLYWYRQTLGQGPEFLTYFQNEAQLEKSRLLSDRFSAERPKGSFSTLEIQRTEQGDSAMYLCASSPGSDTQYFGPGTRLTVL.

The genes are TRBV30 and TRBJ2-1; D not certain. Trimming left V 8 bases short and J 0 bases short, with 11 bases between. The CDR3 consists of 13 residues. Germline CDR1 is GTSNPN and CDR2 is SVGIG (reference sequence). The CDR3 loop is CARSISSYNEQFF. In DNA form, the CDR3 reads TGTGCCCGCTCAATCAGCTCCTACAATGAGCAGTTCTTC.

This clone was observed a handful of times. This chain connects TRBV30 to TRBJ2-5; a weak D match, TRBD2 (6 bases). CDR1 and CDR2 (germline): GTSNPN, SVGIG (reference sequence). The CDR3 length is 11 residues. V was clipped by 3 bases and J by 7 bases, with 9 bases between them. The CDR3 sequence: CAWRKEGTQYF. CDR3 nucleotides: TGTGCCTGGAGGAAGGAGGGGACCCAGTACTTC.

The CDR3 sequence is CASSIVGGQPYEQYF. DNA for the CDR3: TGTGCCAGTAGTATAGTGGGGGGACAGCCCTACGAGCAGTACTTC. The chain combines TRBV19 with TRBJ2-7; maybe TRBD1 (7 bases). Trimming pared 1 base from V and 2 bases from J, leaving 12 bases between. CDR3 length equals 15 residues. The germline gives CDR1 LNHDA, CDR2 SQIVND (reference sequence).

V usage is TRBV2 and J usage is TRBJ1-2; D gene unclear. The CDR3 covers 12 residues. The V gene's germline CDR1 is SNHLY and CDR2 FYNNEI. V was cut by 6 bases and J by 4 bases, with 9 bases left in between. CDR3 DNA: TGTGCCAGCAGAAGAGAAATCTATGGCTACACCTTC. It yields the protein CASRREIYGYTF.

The chain joins TRBV4-1 to TRBJ2-7, with D uncertain. V was trimmed by 0 bases and J by 3 bases, leaving 12 bases between them. The CDR3 contains 15 residues. The germline CDR1 and CDR2 sequences are MGHRA and YSYEKL. Written as DNA, the CDR3 is TGCGCCAGCAGCCAAGATAGAGGTACCGGCTACGAGCAGTACTTC. Protein sequence: CASSQDRGTGYEQYF.

CDR3 sequence (DNA): TGTGCCAGCAGCTTTGACAGGGGCGATCAGCCCCAGCATTTT. Translated: CASSFDRGDQPQHF. The chain employs TRBV7-2 and TRBJ1-5, with 8 bases aligning to TRBD1. This CDR3 has 14 amino acids. V dropped 3 bases and J dropped 5; count of bases not matched to a gene: 3. Germline V gene sequence: CDR1 SGHTA, CDR2 FQGNSA.

This chain uses TRBV29-1 with TRBJ2-2; D not certain. The length of the CDR3 is 12 residues. Trimming removed 2 bases from V and 6 bases from J, with 7 bases in between. The germline gives CDR1 SQVTM, CDR2 ANQGSEA. DNA of the CDR3: TGCAGCGTTGAACTAGAGTCCGGGGAGCTGTTTTTT. This codes for CSVELESGELFF.

V usage is TRBV11-2 and J usage is TRBJ2-7; 9 nucleotides match TRBD2. The CDR3 has 18 amino acids. The germline V gene has CDR1 SGHAT and CDR2 FQNNGV. The V and J ends lost 2 bases and 4 bases, in that order; junction bases with no gene match: 15. CDR3: CASSLLGSTSGSHYEQYF. In nucleotides, the CDR3 is TGTGCCAGCAGCTTATTGGGGTCCACTAGCGGGTCTCATTACGAGCAGTACTTC.

The V and J genes are TRBV5-1 and TRBJ1-2; D call uncertain. Trimming took 0 bases from V and 3 from J, leaving 6 bases between them. Germline V gene sequence: CDR1 SGHRS, CDR2 YFSETQ. There are 13 residues in the CDR3. CDR3 nucleotide sequence: TGCGCCAGCAGCTTGGACCCGGACTATGGCTACACCTTC. As protein: CASSLDPDYGYTF.

The CDR3 nucleotides are TGTGCCAGCAGCCATATACACGGTCAGGGGAAGATTGCTGAAGCTTTCTTT. Protein product: CASSHIHGQGKIAEAFF. The chain employs TRBV7-9 and TRBJ1-1; TRBD1 might be the D (6 bases). V lost 5 bases to trimming and J lost 6 bases, with 25 bases between them. The CDR3 length is 17 residues. CDR1 is SEHNR, CDR2 FQNEAQ, per germline (reference sequence).

This CDR3 is CASSQDIKGATEAFF. The CDR3 DNA reads TGCGCCAGCAGCCAAGATATCAAGGGGGCGACTGAAGCTTTCTTT. V is TRBV4-1 and J is TRBJ1-1; TRBD1 matches 7 bases. The ends lost 0 bases at V and 5 bases at J; junction bases unmatched: 6. The germline gives CDR1 MGHRA, CDR2 YSYEKL. CDR3 length: 15 residues.

This rearrangement joins TRBV7-2 to TRBJ1-1; D is perhaps TRBD1 (5 bases). This CDR3 contains 13 residues. CDR1 and CDR2 (germline): SGHTA, FQGNSA. The germline V and J ends were trimmed by 3 bases and 8 bases, with 13 bases remaining between them. The CDR3 reads CASSFDSGREAFF. Here the CDR3 DNA reads TGTGCCAGCAGCTTTGACAGCGGGAGAGAAGCTTTCTTT.

This clone was seen a few times. J is TRBJ1-6 and V is TRBV15; TRBD1 matches at 10 bases. V trimming: 6 bases; J trimming: 9 bases; junction bases outside the gene matches: 11. The CDR3 runs to 16 residues. CDR1 LNHNV and CDR2 YYDKDF come from the germline V gene (reference sequence). CDR3 amino acids: CATRPLGGDRGSPLHF. The CDR3 nucleotides are TGTGCCACCAGACCCCTCGGTGGGGACAGGGGTTCACCCCTCCACTTT.

The chain couples TRBV6-1 to TRBJ2-5; D might be TRBD1 (6 bases). The assigned J gene may be wrong: the sequence end matches TRBJ2-7 better. Germline lookup yields CDR1 MNHNS and CDR2 SASEGT. This CDR3 is built from 14 residues. The CDR3 nucleotides read TGTGCCAGCAGCCTTACGGCAGGGGCGGACGAGCAGTACTTC. Its translation: CASSLTAGADEQYF.

The rearrangement uses TRBV9 and TRBJ1-4; possible D gene TRBD1, 5 bases. CDR3 length: 15 residues. Trimming took 0 bases from V and 4 from J, leaving 10 bases between them. Germline-derived CDR1 and CDR2 are SGDLS and YYNGEE. CDR3 amino acids: CASSVVPGVNEKLFF. The CDR3 DNA follows: TGTGCCAGCAGCGTAGTACCGGGGGTTAATGAAAAACTGTTTTTT.

This clone was counted a few times. The chain joins TRBV4-1 to TRBJ1-1; TRBD1 agrees at 7 bases. Germline-derived CDR1 and CDR2 are MGHRA and YSYEKL. V shed 6 bases and J 1 base; nucleotides not matched to a gene: 5. This CDR3 contains 14 residues. This chain's CDR3 is CASRSGQRNTEAFF. CDR3 DNA: TGCGCCAGCAGATCGGGACAGCGGAACACTGAAGCTTTCTTT.

This sequence joins TRBV9 and TRBJ1-3; D gene unclear. This CDR3 has 15 amino acids. CDR1 is SGDLS and CDR2 is YYNGEE in the germline V gene. V lost 4 bases and J 1 base, leaving 12 bases between the germline ends. Here the CDR3 reads CASSPRLVSGNTIYF. The CDR3 DNA sequence: TGTGCCAGCAGCCCCCGACTGGTTTCTGGAAACACCATATATTTT.

The chain links TRBV6-6 to TRBJ1-1; D not resolved. CDR3 length equals 12 residues. Trimming pared 6 bases from V and 1 base from J, leaving 6 bases between. In germline, CDR1 is MNHNY, CDR2 SVGAGI (reference sequence). The chain's CDR3 is CASRTANTEAFF. CDR3 sequence (DNA): TGTGCCAGCAGAACAGCGAACACTGAAGCTTTCTTT.

The chain employs TRBV6-5 and TRBJ2-3; 7 bases line up with TRBD1. J lost 2 bases, V lost 5 bases, and 7 bases had no gene match. Germline CDR1 is MNHEY and CDR2 is SVGAGI. The CDR3 is 15 amino acids. CDR3 sequence (DNA): TGTGCCAGCAGTGCCCGGACAGGAATCACAGATACGCAGTATTTT. Translating it yields CASSARTGITDTQYF.

This clone was counted a few times. V usage is TRBV10-3 and J usage is TRBJ1-5, with unresolved D. This CDR3 has 13 residues. CDR1 is ENHRY and CDR2 is SYGVKD in the germline V gene. Trimming shortened V by 5 bases and J by 7 bases, and 12 bases separated the two germline ends. The CDR3 DNA is TGTGCCATCAGTAGAGAAGGGAGCCAGCCCCAGCATTTT. Translation: CAISREGSQPQHF.

The chain uses TRBV9 and TRBJ2-5; TRBD1 matches 9 bases. This CDR3 region has 15 residues. Germline CDR1 reads SGDLS; CDR2 reads YYNGEE. The V and J ends lost 4 bases and 1 base, in that order; junction bases with no gene match: 5. CDR3 amino acids: CASSPRTGAQETQYF. DNA of the CDR3: TGTGCCAGCAGCCCGCGGACAGGGGCCCAAGAGACCCAGTACTTC.